These 10 T cell receptor beta chains originate from one sample sequenced in a study of cytomegalovirus exposure and HLA in healthy donors. Data came from immunoSEQ multiplex PCR; TCRdb stores just in-frame clones and leaves some out. The table has roughly 70,000 clones, approximately 97% seen once. The specimen sequenced was PBMCs. The receptors come from a woman aged 18-29 years in good health and CMV-seropositive.

The rearrangement joins TRBV2 to TRBJ2-1; 11 bases agree with TRBD2. Trimming cost V 11 bases and J 3 bases; bases outside gene matches: 6. The CDR3 runs to 14 residues. Germline V gene lookup returns CDR1 SNHLY and CDR2 FYNNEI. The CDR3: CAGSTSGSYNEQFF. CDR3 DNA sequence: TGTGCCGGGTCAACTAGCGGGAGCTACAATGAGCAGTTCTTC.

The chain carries TRBV5-4 and TRBJ2-1; TRBD2 might be the D (5 bases). V was shortened by 2 bases and J by 3 bases, with 9 bases between the two germline ends. Germline-derived CDR1 and CDR2 are SGHNT and YYREEE (reference sequence). The CDR3 is 14 amino acids. The CDR3 DNA reads as TGTGCCAGCAGCTTAACGGGAATCTACAATGAGCAGTTCTTC. It specifies CASSLTGIYNEQFF.

The J gene is TRBJ2-7, the V gene TRBV4-2, with 16 nucleotides matching TRBD2. The length of the CDR3 is 19 residues. The germline V gene has CDR1 LGHNA and CDR2 YNFKEQ. Unmatched junction bases numbered 8, after V lost 0 bases and J lost 3 bases. The chain's CDR3 is CASSQDGTSGRGLSYEQYF. Here the CDR3 DNA reads TGTGCCAGCAGCCAAGATGGGACTAGCGGGAGGGGGCTAAGCTACGAGCAGTACTTC.

J is TRBJ1-2 and V is TRBV4-1, with D unclear. The CDR3 totals 15 residues. CDR1 and CDR2 from the germline V gene are MGHRA and YSYEKL. The ends were cut back, 0 bases at V and 5 bases at J, with 13 bases in the middle. CDR3 coding DNA: TGCGCCAGCAGCCAAGAGAGGAGACCCGTTTATGGCTACACCTTC. Protein product: CASSQERRPVYGYTF.

The rearrangement links TRBV29-1 to TRBJ1-1, with 8 bases aligning to TRBD1. Germline V CDR1 and CDR2: SQVTM, ANQGSEA. V shed 2 bases, J shed 4 bases, and the junction held 3 bases outside the gene matches. The CDR3 sequence is 13 residues long. The DNA of the CDR3 is TGCAGCGTTGAACCGGACAGGGCCACTGAAGCTTTCTTT. It yields the protein CSVEPDRATEAFF.

In this sample, this clone turned up once. The chain employs TRBV4-1 and TRBJ2-7, with TRBD2 as a possible D gene (6 bases). The CDR3 consists of 13 residues. Germline CDR1 is MGHRA and CDR2 is YSYEKL. The V end was cut by 3 bases, the J end by 5 bases, with 11 bases between. The CDR3 region has the DNA TGCGCCAGCAGCCATTACGGGGGAAACGAGCAGTACTTC. Amino acids: CASSHYGGNEQYF.

This chain connects TRBV2 to TRBJ2-7; no clear D gene. The V gene's germline CDR1 is SNHLY and CDR2 FYNNEI. The CDR3 covers 13 residues. V lost 7 bases and J lost 0, with 10 bases in between. The CDR3 DNA is TGTGCCAGCACGAGAGAAAGCTCCTACGAGCAGTACTTC. It is translated as CASTRESSYEQYF.

V and J are TRBV4-2 and TRBJ2-5; 11 bases match TRBD2. The V segment lost 1 base and the J segment 2 bases; nucleotides outside the gene matches: 12. Per the germline V gene, CDR1 is LGHNA and CDR2 is YNFKEQ. The CDR3 runs to 19 residues. The CDR3 reads CASSQVSVAGGWEQETQYF. DNA of the CDR3: TGTGCCAGCAGCCAAGTCAGCGTAGCGGGAGGGTGGGAGCAAGAGACCCAGTACTTC.

This clone has just one count. The V gene is TRBV7-9, the J gene TRBJ2-5; 8 bases match TRBD2. Looked up from germline, CDR1 is SEHNR and CDR2 is FQNEAQ (reference sequence). Trimming cost V 0 bases and J 8 bases; bases outside gene matches: 8. The CDR3 spans 15 residues. CDR3 in DNA: TGTGCCAGCAGCTTAGCGCAATCGGGAGGGCCTACCCAGTACTTC. Amino acid sequence: CASSLAQSGGPTQYF. The variable domain in full, completed from reference TRBV7-9 and TRBJ2-5, reads DTGVSQNPRHKITKRGQNVTFRCDPISEHNRLYWYRQTLGQGPEFLTYFQNEAQLEKSRLLSDRFSAERPKGSFSTLEIQRTEQGDSAMYLCASSLAQSGGPTQYFGPGTRLLVL.

The V call is TRBV28, the J call TRBJ2-7, with D perhaps TRBD1 (5 bases). Germline V gene lookup returns CDR1 MDHEN and CDR2 SYDVKM. V lost 8 bases to trimming and J lost 2 bases, with 16 bases between them. The CDR3 runs 14 residues. CDR3 sequence reads: CASCPQTETYEQYF. The CDR3 DNA reads TGTGCCAGCTGTCCCCAGACAGAAACCTACGAGCAGTACTTC. The complete variable domain, with remaining parts taken from reference TRBV28 and TRBJ2-7, reads DVKVTQSSRYLVKRTGEKVFLECVQDMDHENMFWYRQDPGLGLRLIYFSYDVKMKEKGDIPEGYSVSREKKERFSLILESASTNQTSMYLCASCPQTETYEQYFGPGTRLTVT.